The 25 T cell receptor beta chains reported below all come from one sample, sequenced in a study of cytomegalovirus exposure and HLA in healthy donors. The study ran its PCR with 60 Vbeta and 13 Jbeta primers. Measured with immunoSEQ multiplex PCR; TCRdb has only the in-frame clones, and not every one. The sample holds approximately 93,000 clones; roughly 79% are singletons and the top ten take roughly 3.8%. The sample was PBMCs. The receptors here all came from a woman in her thirties or forties in good health and CMV-seronegative.

The rearrangement joins TRBV7-2 to TRBJ2-2; 8 nucleotides align to TRBD2. After removal of 5 bases from V and 1 base from J, the junction contained 6 bases not matched to a gene. Germline V CDR1 and CDR2: SGHTA, FQGNSA. The CDR3 consists of 16 residues. The DNA of the CDR3 is TGTGCCAGCAGCGCGGCGGGGGGCAGGAACACCGGGGAGCTGTTTTTT. Translation: CASSAAGGRNTGELFF.

This clone was counted a few times. The chain recombines TRBV19 with TRBJ2-5; 7 bases are a match to TRBD1. Trimming at V came to 5 bases and at J to 7 bases, leaving 13 bases not matched to a gene. The germline gives CDR1 LNHDA, CDR2 SQIVND (reference sequence). The CDR3 spans 15 residues. CDR3 bases: TGTGCCAGTAGTCCGAAGGCCAGGGGGATCGGGACCCAGTACTTC. Amino acid sequence: CASSPKARGIGTQYF.

The rearrangement uses TRBV28 and TRBJ1-4; 7 nucleotides align to TRBD1. This CDR3 spans 14 amino acids. Germline V lookup: CDR1 MDHEN, CDR2 SYDVKM. The junction had 1 base not matched to a gene; V was cut back by 6 bases and J by 0 bases. The CDR3 DNA reads TGTGCCAGCAGCAGGGGGGCAACTAATGAAAAACTGTTTTTT. Translation: CASSRGATNEKLFF.

The V call is TRBV10-3, the J call TRBJ2-1; TRBD1 might be the D (5 bases). Trimming removed 3 bases at V and 7 bases at J, with 16 bases between. Germline values: CDR1 ENHRY, CDR2 SYGVKD. This CDR3 has 15 residues. This CDR3 reads CAISEGARGQNEQFF. CDR3 DNA: TGTGCCATCAGTGAAGGGGCCCGTGGGCAGAATGAGCAGTTCTTC.

V usage is TRBV7-8 and J usage is TRBJ2-3; the D is unclear. The V end lost 3 bases, the J end lost 5 bases, and 3 bases lay between the germline ends. Germline CDR1 and CDR2: SGHVS and FQNEAQ. The CDR3 consists of 11 residues. CDR3 nucleotides: TGTGCCAGCAGCTTTCGAGATACGCAGTATTTT. Its protein is CASSFRDTQYF.

The chain couples TRBV7-9 to TRBJ2-7; TRBD1 matches 7 bases. CDR1 and CDR2 (germline): SEHNR, FQNEAQ (reference sequence). V shed 5 bases, J shed 0 bases, and the junction held 7 bases outside the gene matches. This CDR3 spans 15 amino acids. The CDR3 sequence is CASSHDRESSYEQYF. DNA of the CDR3: TGTGCCAGCAGCCACGACAGGGAAAGCTCCTACGAGCAGTACTTC. Supplemented by reference TRBV7-9 and TRBJ2-7, the full variable domain reads DTGVSQNPRHKITKRGQNVTFRCDPISEHNRLYWYRQTLGQGPEFLTYFQNEAQLEKSRLLSDRFSAERPKGSFSTLEIQRTEQGDSAMYLCASSHDRESSYEQYFGPGTRLTVT.

The genes are TRBV6-5 and TRBJ1-2; D remains ambiguous. Germline V gene data show CDR1 as MNHEY and CDR2 as SVGAGI. V lost 0 bases, J lost 8 bases, and 19 bases lay in between. The CDR3 sequence is 16 residues long. CDR3 DNA: TGTGCCAGCAGTTACTCCGGGTTCGACTGGCGATTGGGCTACACCTTC. Its translation: CASSYSGFDWRLGYTF.

The V gene is TRBV5-1, the J gene TRBJ1-2, with TRBD1 matching 8 bases. Unmatched junction bases numbered 4, after V lost 2 bases and J lost 1 base. This CDR3 region has 15 residues. The V gene's germline CDR1 is SGHRS and CDR2 YFSETQ. CDR3 sequence: CASSFRTGNNYGYTF. The CDR3 DNA sequence: TGCGCCAGCAGCTTTAGGACAGGGAATAACTATGGCTACACCTTC.

This chain uses TRBV6-5 with TRBJ1-2; 7 bases agree with TRBD1. Germline CDR1 is MNHEY and CDR2 is SVGAGI. The CDR3 runs to 15 residues. With 6 bases clipped from V and 5 bases from J, the junction kept 12 bases outside the gene matches. This CDR3 reads CASRVPSSQGYGYTF. The CDR3 DNA is TGTGCCAGCAGGGTTCCATCGTCACAGGGGTATGGCTACACCTTC.

The rearrangement uses TRBV27 and TRBJ2-4, with 7 bases aligning to TRBD2. The CDR3 consists of 13 residues. J lost 8 bases, V lost 6 bases, and 7 bases had no gene match. The germline gives CDR1 MNHEY, CDR2 SMNVEV (reference sequence). CDR3 in DNA: TGTGCCAGCAGGAAGCGTGGGGGGGACATTCAGTACTTC. Its protein is CASRKRGGDIQYF.

J is TRBJ1-4 and V is TRBV7-2; perhaps TRBD1 as D (5 bases). This CDR3 is built from 13 residues. The germline V gene has CDR1 SGHTA and CDR2 FQGNSA. V was trimmed by 0 bases and J by 10 bases, leaving 9 bases between them. The CDR3 protein is CASSLAGTRKLFF. CDR3 sequence (DNA): TGTGCCAGCAGCTTAGCGGGGACTCGAAAACTGTTTTTT.

This clone was seen ten or more times. The CDR3 spells CASSFRQGIMNTEAFF. In DNA form, the CDR3 reads TGTGCCAGCAGCTTCCGACAGGGCATAATGAACACTGAAGCTTTCTTT. The chain has TRBV7-9 and TRBJ1-1, with TRBD1 matching over 7 bases. CDR3 size: 16 residues. CDR1 is SEHNR, CDR2 FQNEAQ, per germline (reference sequence). V lost 3 bases, J lost 0 bases, and 7 bases stayed unmatched.

The chain has TRBV29-1 and TRBJ2-2, with TRBD1 as a possible D gene (6 bases). CDR1 and CDR2 from the germline V gene are SQVTM and ANQGSEA. V dropped 8 bases and J dropped 1 base, with 11 bases sitting between them. CDR3 size: 13 residues. Here the CDR3 reads CSITGLNTGELFF. The CDR3 DNA is TGCAGCATAACAGGGCTGAACACCGGGGAGCTGTTTTTT.

The chain has TRBV27 and TRBJ1-6, with D uncertain. This CDR3 is built from 15 residues. V gave up 0 bases and J gave up 10 bases, with 13 bases separating them. Germline assignment: CDR1 MNHEY and CDR2 SMNVEV (reference sequence). The CDR3 protein is CASSLSPSPGSPLHF. The CDR3 coding sequence is TGTGCCAGCAGTTTATCTCCGTCCCCGGGGTCACCCCTCCACTTT.

CDR3 region: CSVGPGQGSYEQYF. In DNA, the CDR3 is TGCAGCGTTGGTCCGGGACAGGGCTCCTACGAGCAGTACTTC. The rearrangement joins TRBV29-1 to TRBJ2-7; TRBD1 agrees at 9 bases. V gave up 4 bases and J gave up 0 bases; unmatched junction bases: 4. The CDR3 runs 14 residues. Germline values: CDR1 SQVTM, CDR2 ANQGSEA.

The chain links TRBV15 to TRBJ2-6; D call uncertain. The CDR3 covers 15 residues. Looked up from germline, CDR1 is LNHNV and CDR2 is YYDKDF (reference sequence). Trimming took off 4 bases at V and 0 bases at J, with 7 bases between the two ends. CDR3 nucleotides: TGTGCCACCAGCACGGGTCGCTCTGGGGCCAACGTCCTGACTTTC. It is translated as CATSTGRSGANVLTF.

The chain couples TRBV2 to TRBJ2-2; D call uncertain. The V end was cut by 2 bases, the J end by 3 bases, with 4 bases between. Germline CDR1 and CDR2: SNHLY and FYNNEI. This CDR3 is 13 amino acids long. The CDR3 DNA is TGTGCCAGCAGTGAATCTTACACCGGGGAGCTGTTTTTT. This encodes CASSESYTGELFF.

The rearrangement uses TRBV7-7 and TRBJ2-5; 7 positions agree with TRBD2. CDR1 is SSHAT and CDR2 is FNYEAQ in the germline V gene (reference sequence). V was clipped by 5 bases and J by 2 bases; unmatched bases: 14. CDR3 length: 17 residues. The CDR3 nucleotides are TGTGCCAGCAGCCGGGGGGAGCGGGGAACACCACAAGAGACCCAGTACTTC. Its translation: CASSRGERGTPQETQYF.

The V gene is TRBV4-3, the J gene TRBJ2-1, with TRBD1 matching 9 bases. This CDR3 comprises 15 residues. The germline V gene has CDR1 LGHNA and CDR2 YSLEER. V lost 1 base to trimming and J lost 3 bases; unmatched junction nucleotides: 1. The CDR3 spells CASSQGTGVYNEQFF. The CDR3 DNA is TGCGCCAGCAGCCAAGGGACAGGGGTCTACAATGAGCAGTTCTTC.

The V call is TRBV6-5, the J call TRBJ2-1; D is uncertain. V was shortened by 0 bases and J by 13 bases, with 7 bases between the two germline ends. Germline values: CDR1 MNHEY, CDR2 SVGAGI. This CDR3 is built from 11 residues. CDR3 protein: CASSYSYIQFF. The CDR3 DNA reads as TGTGCCAGCAGTTACTCGTATATCCAGTTCTTC.

This clone was seen only once. This rearrangement joins TRBV7-2 to TRBJ1-1; D is undetermined. CDR1 is SGHTA and CDR2 is FQGNSA in the germline V gene. The V gene lost 1 base and the J gene lost 5 bases, with 8 bases spanning the gap. The CDR3 is 13 residues long. Written as DNA, the CDR3 is TGTGCCAGCAGCTTAGTATCTCCTACTGAAGCTTTCTTT. As protein: CASSLVSPTEAFF.

This clone has a single count. The chain joins TRBV30 to TRBJ1-2, with D hard to call. Germline V gene sequence: CDR1 GTSNPN, CDR2 SVGIG (reference sequence). The CDR3 runs to 13 residues. V was pared by 0 bases and J by 6 bases, with 11 bases between. CDR3 amino acids: CAWSVSADNGYTF. The CDR3 region has the DNA TGTGCCTGGAGTGTCAGTGCCGATAATGGCTACACCTTC.

This clone is medium-sized. CDR3 amino acids: CASSAVTTGQNTEAFF. The CDR3 nucleotides read TGTGCCAGCAGTGCCGTTACGACAGGGCAGAACACTGAAGCTTTCTTT. The chain joins TRBV6-1 to TRBJ1-1; 7 bases line up with TRBD1. Trimming at V came to 4 bases and at J to 1 base, leaving 9 bases not matched to a gene. The CDR3 has 16 residues. Germline V gene lookup returns CDR1 MNHNS and CDR2 SASEGT.

The chain has TRBV9 and TRBJ2-5; tentatively, D is TRBD2 (7 bases). The CDR3 loop spans 16 amino acids. Deletions cut 2 bases from V and 5 bases from J, with 19 bases between. Germline CDR1 SGDLS, CDR2 YYNGEE. CDR3 DNA sequence: TGTGCCAGCAGCGTGGGAATAGGGGGGGTCGGGGAGACCCAGTACTTC. This translates into CASSVGIGGVGETQYF.

The J gene is TRBJ1-3, the V gene TRBV6-5, with a tentative D call TRBD1 (5 bases). This CDR3 is 14 amino acids long. The germline gives CDR1 MNHEY, CDR2 SVGAGI. The V end lost 9 bases, the J end lost 4 bases, and 16 bases lay between the germline ends. The CDR3 protein is CASRDSRRGNTIYF. DNA for the CDR3: TGTGCCAGTCGGGACTCTCGTAGGGGAAACACCATATATTTT.